This TCR beta chain comes out of a study of shared clonotypes between healthy human individuals (dated by TCRdb to the early 2020s). For context, the study as a whole: Two women and a few men aged 18 to 49 years were included in the cohort. Per donor, three plates each were used for CD4 naive and CD4 memory, two for CD8 naive, and one for CD8 memory. The study deeply sequenced blood TCR repertoires of five healthy adults to estimate repertoire size and the extent of clonotype sharing between individuals. Different laboratories and diverse techniques were used to prepare libraries and sequence TCR repertoires, to increase sequencing depth and limit assay-specific biases. Per donor, leukapheresis produced somewhere between about 0.94 and 9 billion PBMCs. Summary of the overall study and its limitations: Sampling was restricted to blood, and TCR repertoires in tissues likely differ from the TCR repertoires found in blood. Compared with non-shared clonotypes, the clonotypes found in all four sorted-subset donors had higher generation probabilities. About 5% of naive CD4, roughly 3.5% of naive CD8, 2.3% of memory CD4, and 0.4% of memory CD8 clonotypes were shared across a few donors. Pairwise subsampling led to the expectation that sequencing depth would affect the degree of clonotype sharing among donors. Naive subsets generally had larger estimated clonotype richness than memory subsets did. Incomplete sequencing was indicated by rarefaction of sorted-subset datasets, despite the large sequencing depth. Because the study included only a small number of donors, the genetic and exposure-history diversity represented was limited.

The germline V gene (reference sequence) sets CDR1 to LNHNV and CDR2 to YYDKDF. V and J are truncated by 7 bases and 4 bases respectively, leaving an intervening sequence of 15 bases. From the cysteine through the phenylalanine, the CDR3 covers 14 amino acids. The CDR3 DNA has 42 bases and is translated from base 1. On this clone itself: The antigen it binds to is not known. Within one base of it there is no much larger clone, and no base qualities were kept.

The donors were healthy, HIV-negative adults with no recently reported acute infections or vaccinations. Only Caucasian adults living in Nashville, Tennessee, USA were represented among the donors. CD4+ T cells were enriched through magnetic negative selection, after which naive cells were positively selected on CD45RA and the remaining negative fraction served as the memory subset. Blood was obtained by leukapheresis, after which PBMCs were separated by Ficoll-Histopaque density gradient centrifugation and cryopreserved in liquid nitrogen vapor phase. Analytical flow cytometry was used to check the purity and quantity of each magnetically sorted T cell population. Genomic DNA was isolated from each sorted fraction and quantified by UV absorbance on a Nanodrop 2000c. Using the deep immunoSEQ assay, multiplex PCR amplified TCR CDR3 regions from genomic DNA. Genomic DNA extracted from each cell subset was distributed evenly over all wells of several immunoSEQ 96-well plates, and each plate served as one replicate. For sorted subsets, each replicate PCR was loaded with approximately 0.2 ug genomic DNA, equivalent to 30,000 or so T cell genomes. The purified libraries were quantified using a Qubit 3.0 fluorometer, sized with a Bioanalyzer 2100, and then quantified again using the KAPA Library Quantification kit. Every immunoSEQ 96-well plate was sequenced on a dedicated single-read 150-cycle Illumina NextSeq 550 flow cell. Concerning the study's data processing: The immunoSEQ output contained only junctional sequences without quality scores, so filtering could not match that applied to full-length reads. To assign V/J genes and CDR3, sequences were annotated against IMGT germline references using PyIR, a Python wrapper for IgBLAST v1.9. Any read was removed if the V/J assignment was weak (E-value above 1e-6), the CDR3 was missing, or the read contained stop codons, out-of-frame junctions, or ambiguous translated residues. V3J clonotypes were defined by identical inferred V gene, J gene, and CDR3 amino acid sequence. Percentage overlap between repertoires was computed as shared unique clonotypes divided by the size of the smaller repertoire. RTK rarefaction, the Chao1 estimator, and Recon v2.1 estimates of unobserved clonotypes were used to assess repertoire richness. OLGA was used to compute generation probabilities for all TCRbeta clonotypes that the gDNA method yielded from four donors. TCRdb stores this immuneACCESS table with in-frame sequences only. Part of the clones is absent; in the studies checked, under half of the shortfall reflects unresolved V genes, and no reason is known for the rest. Clone size and V and J calls were adopted from that table, with D and trimming inferred from the DNA. The sample table contains fewer than 1.6 million clones; only one count was recorded for approximately 98.5% of them. Over 0.3% of the sample lies in the top ten.

Sequencing was done on a sample of naive CD4+ T cells sorted from blood. The meaning of the sample's cell subset or site label: CD45RA+ positively selected. The receptor comes from a man in his thirties or forties in good health. This sequence uses TRBV15 and TRBJ2-3; the D gene is possibly TRBD1 or TRBD2, each agreeing over 5 bases. The DNA sequence is as follows: TGTGCCACCACGCGAGGGGTCGGCCCAGATACGCAGTATTTT. Its protein reads: CATTRGVGPDTQYF.